The source of this TCR beta chain is a study of Ad26.COV2.S vaccination and SARS-CoV-2 variants. Study at large: Intramuscularly, Ad26.COV2.S was given either once or twice, 56 days apart.

Profiled with immunoSEQ multiplex PCR; TCRdb holds only in-frame clones, not every one. The table includes approximately 350,000 clones, about four fifths detected once. This sample's treatment: around 19 received Ad26.COV2.S at low or high dose, single or two shots; 5 received placebo; per-sample allocation not given. Each sample was drawn 63 days after the first injection (of vaccine or placebo). This person who donated was an adult of 18-55 years in Boston. J lost 3 bases, V lost 4 bases, and 10 bases had no gene match. CDR1 MNHEY and CDR2 SVGEGT come from the germline V gene. The CDR3 length is 17 residues.

This material consisted of peripheral blood, taken in a trial of Ad26.COV2.S vaccine versus placebo. The V and J genes are TRBV6-2 or TRBV6-3 and TRBJ1-5, with TRBD1 matching 9 bases. This TCR was recovered from a person between 18 and 60 years old who received the Ad26.COV2.S COVID-19 vaccine or a placebo. The CDR3 DNA sequence: TGTGCCAGCAGTTTTCCGGGACAGGGAGAAGTCAATCAGCCCCAGCATTTT. Amino acid sequence: CASSFPGQGEVNQPQHF.